A single T cell receptor beta chain is shown here with its context. This clonotype was detected ten times or more. Its antigen is not yet known. Qualities for individual bases were not recorded, and no much larger clone is one base off. Library creation used 5' RACE. The sample was run on a NextSeq 500. The TCR library protocol attached unique molecular identifiers to individual cDNA molecules to correct for sequencing error and PCR bias. Both TCR alpha and beta chains were sequenced, and tight co-correlation was observed between alpha and beta sequence abundances in each sample. For the original study's pipeline: Decombinator V4 was used to perform V gene, J gene and CDR3 annotation of TCR sequences. TCRs were defined as expanded if a significant change between any two time points was detected under a Poisson model with p below 0.0001. TCR abundances were normalised to the total number of TCRs sequenced per sample and expressed as counts per million. MAIT TCRs were defined by TRAV1-2 paired with TRAJ12, TRAJ20 or TRAJ33, and iNKT TCRs by TRAV10 paired with TRAJ18. VDJdb, accessed 1 November 2021, was searched for CMV, EBV and SARS-CoV-2 annotated TCRs, with TCRs annotated for multiple antigens excluded. The public reads were run again by TCRdb, first through fastp at Q25 and then through MiXCR, and only productive beta chains were kept. Each entry is one CDR3 protein sequence, shown with its most common DNA and genes. For this entry, the V and J calls and clone size follow TCRdb and not the study's own pipeline. Across this sample there are tens of thousands of distinct CDR3 sequences, with around an eighth seen only once. Clones ranked in the top ten supply approximately 3.3% of the sample.

The entry originates in a study of early T cells in non-severe SARS-CoV-2 infection (dated by TCRdb to 2020 to 2022). At the level of the whole study: TCR sequencing used bulk RNA from unsorted whole blood, so alpha and beta chains could not be paired. General conclusions and limits of the study: VDJdb matching was skewed toward anti-spike CD8 responses and likely underestimated virus-specific expansions, missing private and CD4 specificities.

Between the V and J ends, shortened by 0 bases and 4 bases respectively, the junction contains 7 bases. Looking up the germline V gene yields CDR1 SNHLY and CDR2 FYNNEI. The CDR3, cysteine through phenylalanine, is 15 amino acids long. Of all the DNA, just the CDR3 is kept, 45 bases in frame from base 1. Set within a cohort of healthcare workers in London, UK, this nested case-control study involved weekly PCR testing of nasopharyngeal swabs along with blood sampling. Healthcare workers were enrolled in the week of the UK lockdown, from 23 to 31 March 2020, and were followed every week for up to roughly 16 weeks.

The sequenced sample was whole blood. The clonotype comes from an adult who was a healthcare worker with PCR-confirmed SARS-CoV-2 infection or an uninfected control (not recorded which). The chain joins TRBV2 to TRBJ1-6; no D gene is confidently identified. The nucleotide sequence is given as TGTGCCAGCAGTGAAGCCCGAGGGTATAATTCACCCCTCCACTTT. This translates into CASSEARGYNSPLHF.